One sample yielded the 5 T cell receptor beta chains listed below, sequenced in a study of early T cells in non-severe SARS-CoV-2 infection. TCRdb re-called the 5' RACE reads through MiXCR, storing one row per CDR3 protein. The data contain some 29,000 distinct CDR3 sequences, roughly 5% of them singletons. The sample consisted of whole blood. The receptors were gathered from an adult who was a healthcare worker with PCR-confirmed SARS-CoV-2 infection or an uninfected control (not recorded which).

This clonotype rates as hyperexpanded. The V gene is TRBV25-1, the J gene TRBJ2-2; 9 bases map to TRBD1. CDR1 is MGHDK and CDR2 is SYGVNS in the germline V gene. This CDR3 comprises 17 residues. J gave up 4 bases and V 4 bases, and 10 bases lay outside the gene matches. The CDR3 DNA follows: TGTGCCAGCAGTGTGGGACAGGGCGCCAAGAGCACCGGGGAGCTGTTTTTT. As protein: CASSVGQGAKSTGELFF.

This clonotype was detected only a few times. This sequence joins TRBV6-5 and TRBJ2-2; TRBD2 aligns across 13 bases. J gave up 7 bases and V 2 bases, and 13 bases lay outside the gene matches. Looked up from germline, CDR1 is MNHEY and CDR2 is SVGAGI. The CDR3 is made up of 19 amino acids. Here the CDR3 DNA reads TGTGCCAGCAGTTACAACCCCCCACTAGCGGGGGGGACTGGCGGGGAGCTGTTTTTT. It is translated as CASSYNPPLAGGTGGELFF.

This clonotype was seen many times. The chain couples TRBV19 to TRBJ1-3; D gene unclear. Deletions cut 7 bases from V and 0 bases from J, with 16 bases between. Germline V gene lookup returns CDR1 LNHDA and CDR2 SQIVND (reference sequence). This CDR3 contains 16 residues. This CDR3 is CASTLGSLDSGNTIYF. The DNA for the CDR3 is TGTGCCAGTACCCTCGGGAGCCTCGACTCTGGAAACACCATATATTTT.

The gene calls are TRBV12-2 and TRBJ2-6; whether TRBD1, the table's D call, matches the DNA was not checked. TRBV12-2 counts as a pseudogene. The CDR3 contains 19 residues. The CDR3, as DNA: TGTGCAAGTCGCCGCCCTCCGACAGGGGGCGGTTCTGGGGCCAACGTCCTGACTTTC. This codes for CASRRPPTGGGSGANVLTF.

This clonotype showed up just a few times. The junction and the germline gene differ at one end; a read error may be behind it. V gene TRBV20-1 combines with J gene TRBJ2-5, with D perhaps matching TRBD2 (6 bases). The CDR3 sequence is 15 residues long. Germline CDR1 reads DFQATT; CDR2 reads SNEGSKA (reference sequence). The CDR3 DNA is TGCAGTGCGAGAGTAGGGACTGCCACACAAGAGACCCAGTACTTC. Amino acids: CSARVGTATQETQYF.